This record looks at one TCR beta chain sequence and its context. Only in-frame clones appear in the TCRdb table, and some are missing; sequencing was by immunoSEQ multiplex PCR. This sample carries around 340,000 clones, 86% of them seen once, and the ten largest clones take around 4%. The sample is drawn from a study of blood T cell repertoires in COVID-19. The wider study: T cells, B-cell-depleted T cells, or PBMCs supplied cDNA or gDNA.

Participants had their cohort set by participant-reported clinical history. The sequenced sample consisted of PBMCs or T cells enriched from blood (not recorded which). This TCR came from a woman aged 35 to 49 with acute COVID-19.

In nucleotides, the CDR3 is TGTGCCAGCAGCCAAGTGGGGGGGCAGGGGCTCTATGGCTACACCTTC. Translation: CASSQVGGQGLYGYTF. This rearrangement joins TRBV3-1 (or the pseudogene TRBV3-2) to TRBJ1-2; D possibly corresponds to TRBD1 (6 bases). Deletions cut 1 base from V and 4 bases from J, with 16 bases between. CDR1 and CDR2 (germline): LGHDT, YNNKEL (reference sequence). The CDR3 totals 16 residues.